These T cell receptor beta chains were read from a single sample in a study of cytomegalovirus exposure and HLA in healthy donors. Using immunoSEQ multiplex PCR, the repertoire was profiled, and TCRdb retains in-frame clones only, with some absent. The table shows fewer than 30,000 clones, with 50% to 75% occurring only once. The sample comprised PBMCs. The receptors come from a male donor in good health and CMV-seropositive. Each CDR3 is given with its conserved first and last residue. Fields, in order: clone size, V gene, J gene, D gene, CDR3 protein, CDR3 DNA. The D gene is left open where the match is weak. The size entry is marked missing in some rows and otherwise reads once, few, many or a size class.

clone size: -; V gene: TRBV29-1; J gene: TRBJ1-2; D gene: -; CDR3 protein: CSVVGRDGYGYTF; CDR3 DNA: TGCAGCGTTGTCGGCAGGGATGGCTATGGCTACACCTTC
clone size: -; V gene: TRBV29-1; J gene: TRBJ1-2; D gene: -; CDR3 protein: CSVLTGTDGYTF; CDR3 DNA: TGCAGCGTCCTGACAGGAACCGATGGCTACACCTTC
clone size: -; V gene: TRBV29-1; J gene: TRBJ1-2; D gene: -; CDR3 protein: CSVEGERAGAGYGYTF; CDR3 DNA: TGCAGCGTTGAGGGGGAACGGGCAGGGGCAGGCTATGGCTACACCTTC
clone size: -; V gene: TRBV7-3; J gene: TRBJ2-7; D gene: TRBD1; CDR3 protein: CASSLGTDRDAFYEQYF; CDR3 DNA: TGTGCCAGCAGCTTAGGGACAGACAGAGACGCCTTCTACGAGCAGTACTTC
clone size: -; V gene: TRBV19; J gene: TRBJ2-7; D gene: TRBD1; CDR3 protein: CASSQQGARPYEQYF; CDR3 DNA: TGTGCCAGTAGTCAACAGGGGGCGCGGCCCTACGAGCAGTACTTC
clone size: -; V gene: TRBV29-1; J gene: TRBJ1-2; D gene: TRBD1; CDR3 protein: CSADPPLDRGHGYGYTF; CDR3 DNA: TGCAGCGCCGACCCCCCCTTAGACAGGGGGCATGGCTATGGCTACACCTTC
clone size: -; V gene: TRBV10-3; J gene: TRBJ2-1; D gene: TRBD1; CDR3 protein: CAISDWDSSYNEQFF; CDR3 DNA: TGTGCCATCAGTGATTGGGACAGTTCCTACAATGAGCAGTTCTTC
clone size: -; V gene: TRBV5-1; J gene: TRBJ2-7; D gene: -; CDR3 protein: CASSAREVGEQYF; CDR3 DNA: TGCGCCAGCAGCGCCAGGGAAGTCGGCGAGCAGTACTTC
clone size: few; V gene: TRBV6-5; J gene: TRBJ1-1; D gene: TRBD1; CDR3 protein: CASLSTGPNTEAFF; CDR3 DNA: TGTGCCAGCTTGTCGACAGGGCCCAACACTGAAGCTTTCTTT
clone size: once; V gene: TRBV19; J gene: TRBJ2-7; D gene: TRBD2; CDR3 protein: CASSEGLTYEQYF; CDR3 DNA: TGTGCCAGTAGTGAGGGACTAACCTACGAGCAGTACTTC
clone size: few; V gene: TRBV14; J gene: TRBJ1-1; D gene: TRBD1; CDR3 protein: CASSQDFRTGGTEAFF; CDR3 DNA: TGTGCCAGCAGCCAAGATTTCAGGACAGGGGGCACTGAAGCTTTCTTT
clone size: -; V gene: TRBV14; J gene: TRBJ1-2; D gene: -; CDR3 protein: CASSHPRNYGYTF; CDR3 DNA: TGTGCCAGCAGCCACCCCCGGAACTATGGCTACACCTTC
clone size: -; V gene: TRBV7-2; J gene: TRBJ1-6; D gene: -; CDR3 protein: CASSLAWRSSYNSPLHF; CDR3 DNA: TGTGCCAGCAGCTTAGCTTGGCGGAGCTCCTATAATTCACCCCTCCACTTT
clone size: -; V gene: TRBV7-3; J gene: TRBJ1-1; D gene: -; CDR3 protein: CASSLQGGTEAFF; CDR3 DNA: TGTGCCAGCAGCTTACAGGGCGGCACTGAAGCTTTCTTT
clone size: -; V gene: TRBV5-1; J gene: TRBJ1-2; D gene: TRBD1; CDR3 protein: CASSLATDRSIMSYTF; CDR3 DNA: TGCGCCAGCAGCTTGGCCACGGACAGGTCAATAATGAGCTACACCTTC
clone size: once; V gene: TRBV30; J gene: TRBJ2-1; D gene: TRBD2; CDR3 protein: CAWTPSGRARSYNEQFF; CDR3 DNA: TGTGCCTGGACTCCTAGCGGGAGGGCCCGATCCTACAATGAGCAGTTCTTC
clone size: -; V gene: TRBV6-4; J gene: TRBJ1-1; D gene: -; CDR3 protein: CASSSEMNTEAFF; CDR3 DNA: TGTGCCAGCAGTTCGGAGATGAACACTGAAGCTTTCTTT
clone size: -; V gene: TRBV29-1; J gene: TRBJ2-2; D gene: -; CDR3 protein: CSVAGGTENTGELFF; CDR3 DNA: TGCAGCGTTGCTGGGGGGACAGAGAACACCGGGGAGCTGTTTTTT
clone size: -; V gene: TRBV13; J gene: TRBJ1-2; D gene: TRBD1; CDR3 protein: CASSLSRTGGNYGYTF; CDR3 DNA: TGTGCCAGCAGCTTATCCCGGACAGGGGGCAACTATGGCTACACCTTC
clone size: few; V gene: TRBV6-5; J gene: TRBJ1-2; D gene: TRBD1; CDR3 protein: CASSTRTGVAYGYTF; CDR3 DNA: TGTGCCAGCAGTACTCGGACAGGGGTCGCCTATGGCTACACCTTC
clone size: -; V gene: TRBV11-3; J gene: TRBJ2-7; D gene: TRBD1; CDR3 protein: CASSYRQGHEQYF; CDR3 DNA: TGTGCCAGCAGCTATAGACAGGGCCACGAGCAGTACTTC
clone size: -; V gene: TRBV30; J gene: TRBJ1-1; D gene: -; CDR3 protein: CACHRGNGKAFF; CDR3 DNA: TGTGCCTGCCATAGGGGTAACGGCAAAGCTTTCTTT
clone size: once; V gene: TRBV19; J gene: TRBJ1-1; D gene: TRBD1; CDR3 protein: CASIFGGTGGLTEAFF; CDR3 DNA: TGTGCCAGTATCTTCGGTGGGACAGGGGGCCTCACTGAAGCTTTCTTT
clone size: -; V gene: TRBV2; J gene: TRBJ2-2; D gene: -; CDR3 protein: CASSGGRTGELFF; CDR3 DNA: TGTGCCAGTTCGGGGGGCCGAACCGGGGAGCTGTTTTTT
clone size: -; V gene: TRBV11-2; J gene: TRBJ2-1; D gene: TRBD2; CDR3 protein: CASSPGLAGEQFF; CDR3 DNA: TGTGCCAGCAGCCCCGGACTAGCAGGCGAGCAGTTCTTC